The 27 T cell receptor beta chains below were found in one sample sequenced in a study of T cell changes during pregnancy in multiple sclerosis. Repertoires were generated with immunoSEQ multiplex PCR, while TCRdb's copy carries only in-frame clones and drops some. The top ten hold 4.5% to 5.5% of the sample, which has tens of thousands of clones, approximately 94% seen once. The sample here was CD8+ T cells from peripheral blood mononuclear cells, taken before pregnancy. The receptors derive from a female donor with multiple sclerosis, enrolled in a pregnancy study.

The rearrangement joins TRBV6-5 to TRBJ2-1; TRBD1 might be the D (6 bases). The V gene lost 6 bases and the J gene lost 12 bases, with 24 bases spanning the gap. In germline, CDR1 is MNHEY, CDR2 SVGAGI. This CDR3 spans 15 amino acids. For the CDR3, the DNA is TGTGCCAGCAGCCCCCGGACAGTTTCCCTTGCGGGGCAGTTCTTC. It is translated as CASSPRTVSLAGQFF.

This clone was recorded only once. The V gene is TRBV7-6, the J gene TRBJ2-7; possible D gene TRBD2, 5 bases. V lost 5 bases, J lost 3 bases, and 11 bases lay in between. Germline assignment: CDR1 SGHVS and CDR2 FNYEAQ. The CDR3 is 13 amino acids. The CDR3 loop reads CASSARGSYEQYF. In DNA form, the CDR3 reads TGTGCCAGCAGCGCCCGGGGAAGCTACGAGCAGTACTTC.

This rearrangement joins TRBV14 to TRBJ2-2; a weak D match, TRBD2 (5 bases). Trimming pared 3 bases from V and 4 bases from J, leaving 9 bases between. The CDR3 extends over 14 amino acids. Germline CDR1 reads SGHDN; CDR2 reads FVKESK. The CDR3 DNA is TGTGCCAGCAGCCAGATAGCGCGCACCGGGGAGCTGTTTTTT. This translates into CASSQIARTGELFF.

The CDR3 here is CASGAPEAFF. The CDR3 DNA sequence: TGTGCCAGTGGGGCACCTGAAGCTTTCTTT. The rearrangement joins TRBV19 to TRBJ1-1; tentative D call: TRBD1 (5 bases). The CDR3 consists of 10 residues. CDR1 and CDR2 (germline): LNHDA, SQIVND (reference sequence). Between the trimmed V and J ends, which lost 8 bases and 6 bases, there was a span of 7 bases.

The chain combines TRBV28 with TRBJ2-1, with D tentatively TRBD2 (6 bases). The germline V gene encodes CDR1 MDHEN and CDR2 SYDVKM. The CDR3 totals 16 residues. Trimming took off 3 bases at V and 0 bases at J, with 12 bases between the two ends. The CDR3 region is CASSFRDFSSYNEQFF. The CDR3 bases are TGTGCCAGCAGTTTTCGGGACTTCAGCTCCTACAATGAGCAGTTCTTC.

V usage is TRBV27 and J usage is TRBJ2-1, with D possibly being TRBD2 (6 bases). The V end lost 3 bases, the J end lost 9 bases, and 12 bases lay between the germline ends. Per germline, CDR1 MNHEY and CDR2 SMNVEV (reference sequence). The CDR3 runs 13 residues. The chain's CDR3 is CASSFDRRGEQFF. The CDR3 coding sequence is TGTGCCAGCAGTTTTGACCGGCGGGGTGAGCAGTTCTTC.

CDR3 in amino acids: CASSLGTSGAQETQYF. DNA for the CDR3: TGTGCCAGCAGCTTAGGGACTAGCGGCGCCCAAGAGACCCAGTACTTC. The rearrangement joins TRBV5-8 to TRBJ2-5, with TRBD2 matching 11 bases. Germline CDR1 reads SGHTS; CDR2 reads YDEGEE. CDR3 size: 16 residues. With V trimmed by 2 bases and J by 1 base, 4 bases remained unmatched.

This CDR3 reads CASSSGLAGSGEQFF. The CDR3 nucleotides are TGTGCCAGCAGCTCGGGACTAGCGGGATCTGGTGAGCAGTTCTTC. The V and J genes are TRBV11-2 and TRBJ2-1, with 13 bases that match TRBD2. Germline-derived CDR1 and CDR2 are SGHAT and FQNNGV. Germline trimming cut 4 bases from V and 9 bases from J; bases unmatched to any gene: 6. This CDR3 contains 15 residues.

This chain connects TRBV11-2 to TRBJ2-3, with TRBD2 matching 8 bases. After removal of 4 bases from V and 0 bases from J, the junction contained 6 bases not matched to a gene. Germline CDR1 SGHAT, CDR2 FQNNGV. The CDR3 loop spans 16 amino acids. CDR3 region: CASSWGLVSSTDTQYF. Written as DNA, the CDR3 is TGTGCCAGCAGCTGGGGACTAGTCAGTAGCACAGATACGCAGTATTTT.

The chain's CDR3 is CASSLGQGHYGYTF. The CDR3, as DNA: TGTGCCAGCAGCTTGGGACAGGGCCACTATGGCTACACCTTC. V usage is TRBV5-5 and J usage is TRBJ1-2; 7 bases map to TRBD1. The trim removed 0 bases at V and 3 bases at J, leaving 2 bases unmatched. This CDR3 comprises 14 residues. Per the germline V gene, CDR1 is SGHKS and CDR2 is YYEKEE (reference sequence).

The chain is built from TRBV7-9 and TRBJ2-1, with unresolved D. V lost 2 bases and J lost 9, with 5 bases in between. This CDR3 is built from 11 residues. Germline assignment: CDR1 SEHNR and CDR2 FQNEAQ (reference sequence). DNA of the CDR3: TGTGCCAGCAGCTTATCTCCTGAGCAGTTCTTC. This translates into CASSLSPEQFF.

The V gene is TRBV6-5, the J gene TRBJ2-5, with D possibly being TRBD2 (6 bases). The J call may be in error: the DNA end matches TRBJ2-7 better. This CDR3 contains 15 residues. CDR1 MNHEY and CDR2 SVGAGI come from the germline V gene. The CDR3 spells CASSYSQGGFDEQYF. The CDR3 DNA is TGTGCCAGCAGTTACTCCCAGGGAGGATTTGACGAGCAGTACTTC.

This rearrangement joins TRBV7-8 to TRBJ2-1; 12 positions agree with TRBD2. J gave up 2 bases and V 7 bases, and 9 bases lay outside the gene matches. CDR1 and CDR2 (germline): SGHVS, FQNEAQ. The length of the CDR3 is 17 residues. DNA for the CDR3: TGTGCCAGCACCTTGAGGACTAGCGGGACGACCTACAATGAGCAGTTCTTC. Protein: CASTLRTSGTTYNEQFF.

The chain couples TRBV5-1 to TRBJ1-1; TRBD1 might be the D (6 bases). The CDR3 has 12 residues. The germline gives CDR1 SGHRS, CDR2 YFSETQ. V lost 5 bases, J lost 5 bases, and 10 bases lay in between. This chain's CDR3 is CASRQGLTEAFF. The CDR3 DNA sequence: TGCGCCAGCAGGCAGGGGCTAACTGAAGCTTTCTTT.

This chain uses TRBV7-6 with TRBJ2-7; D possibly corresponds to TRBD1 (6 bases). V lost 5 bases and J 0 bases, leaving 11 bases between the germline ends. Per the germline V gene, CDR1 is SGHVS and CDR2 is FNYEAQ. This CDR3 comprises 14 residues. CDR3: CASSPPDSSYEQYF. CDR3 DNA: TGTGCCAGCAGCCCCCCGGACAGCTCCTACGAGCAGTACTTC.

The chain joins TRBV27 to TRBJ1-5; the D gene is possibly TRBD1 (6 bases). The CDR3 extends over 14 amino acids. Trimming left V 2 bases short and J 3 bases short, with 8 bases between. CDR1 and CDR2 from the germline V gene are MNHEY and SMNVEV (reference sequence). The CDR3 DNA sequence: TGTGCCAGCAGTTTAAACAGGGCCAATCAGCCCCAGCATTTT. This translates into CASSLNRANQPQHF.

The CDR3 DNA reads TGTGCCAGCAGTTTACTCAGACAGGTTACGAGCACAGATACGCAGTATTTT. Translating it yields CASSLLRQVTSTDTQYF. V gene TRBV27 combines with J gene TRBJ2-3; D possibly corresponds to TRBD1 (6 bases). The CDR3 extends over 17 amino acids. V was cut by 2 bases and J by 0 bases, with 15 bases left in between. Germline assignment: CDR1 MNHEY and CDR2 SMNVEV (reference sequence).

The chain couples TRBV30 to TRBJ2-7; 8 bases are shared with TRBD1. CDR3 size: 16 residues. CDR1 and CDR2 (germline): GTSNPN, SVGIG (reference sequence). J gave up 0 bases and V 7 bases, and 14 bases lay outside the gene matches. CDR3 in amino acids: CAYNEPDRASSYEQYF. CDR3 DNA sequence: TGTGCCTACAACGAACCGGACAGGGCTTCCTCCTACGAGCAGTACTTC.

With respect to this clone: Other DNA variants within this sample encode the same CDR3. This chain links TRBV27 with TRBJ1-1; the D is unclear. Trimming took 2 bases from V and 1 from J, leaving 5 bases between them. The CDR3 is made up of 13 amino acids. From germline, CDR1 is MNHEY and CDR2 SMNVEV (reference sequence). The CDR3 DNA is TGTGCCAGCAGTTTAGGGCAGAACACTGAAGCTTTCTTT. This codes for CASSLGQNTEAFF.

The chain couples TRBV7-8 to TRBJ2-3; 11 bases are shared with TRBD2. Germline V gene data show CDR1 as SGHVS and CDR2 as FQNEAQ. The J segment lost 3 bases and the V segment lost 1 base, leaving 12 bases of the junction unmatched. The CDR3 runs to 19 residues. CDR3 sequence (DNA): TGTGCCAGCAGCTTAGAACGAACGCTCACTAGCGGGAGAACAGATACGCAGTATTTT. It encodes CASSLERTLTSGRTDTQYF.

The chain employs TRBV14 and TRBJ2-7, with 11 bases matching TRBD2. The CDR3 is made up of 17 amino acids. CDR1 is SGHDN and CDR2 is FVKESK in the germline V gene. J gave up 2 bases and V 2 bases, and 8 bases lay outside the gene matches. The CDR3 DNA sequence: TGTGCCAGCAGCCAACATAGCGGGAGGGGAATGGCCTACGAGCAGTACTTC. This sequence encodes CASSQHSGRGMAYEQYF.

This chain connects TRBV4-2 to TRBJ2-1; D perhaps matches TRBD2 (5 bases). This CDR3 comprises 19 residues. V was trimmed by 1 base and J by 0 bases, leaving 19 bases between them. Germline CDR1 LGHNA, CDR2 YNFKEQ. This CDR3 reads CASSQGERVERGSYNEQFF. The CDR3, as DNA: TGTGCCAGCAGCCAAGGAGAACGAGTGGAACGGGGCTCCTACAATGAGCAGTTCTTC.

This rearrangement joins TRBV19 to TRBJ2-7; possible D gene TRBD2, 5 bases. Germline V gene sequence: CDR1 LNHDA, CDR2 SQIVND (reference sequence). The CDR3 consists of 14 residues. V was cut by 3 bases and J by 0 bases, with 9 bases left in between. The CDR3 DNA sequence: TGTGCCAGTAGTATCAGCGGTGCCTCCTACGAGCAGTACTTC. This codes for CASSISGASYEQYF.

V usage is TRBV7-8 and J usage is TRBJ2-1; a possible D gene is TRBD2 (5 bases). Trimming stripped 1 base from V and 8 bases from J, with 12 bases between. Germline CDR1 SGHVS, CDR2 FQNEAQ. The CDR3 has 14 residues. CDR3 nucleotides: TGTGCCAGCAGCTTAGGTGGGAGAGTCGATGAGCAGTTCTTC. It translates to CASSLGGRVDEQFF.

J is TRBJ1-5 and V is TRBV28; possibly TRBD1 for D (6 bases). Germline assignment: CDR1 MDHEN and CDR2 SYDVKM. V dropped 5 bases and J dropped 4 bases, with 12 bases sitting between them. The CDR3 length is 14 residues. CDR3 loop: CASSGRTENQPQHF. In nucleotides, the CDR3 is TGTGCCAGCAGTGGTCGGACAGAAAATCAGCCCCAGCATTTT.

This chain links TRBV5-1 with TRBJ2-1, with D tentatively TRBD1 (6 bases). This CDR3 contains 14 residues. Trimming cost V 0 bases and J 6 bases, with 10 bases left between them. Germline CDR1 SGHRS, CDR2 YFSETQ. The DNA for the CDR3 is TGCGCCAGCAGCTTGGCCAGGGGTCGCAATGAGCAGTTCTTC. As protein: CASSLARGRNEQFF.

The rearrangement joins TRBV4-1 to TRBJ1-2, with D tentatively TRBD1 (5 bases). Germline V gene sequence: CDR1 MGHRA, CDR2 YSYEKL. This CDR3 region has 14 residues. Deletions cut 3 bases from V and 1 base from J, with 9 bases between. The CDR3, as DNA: TGCGCCAGCAGCCATGTACAGGATAACTATGGCTACACCTTC. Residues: CASSHVQDNYGYTF.